A selection of T cell receptor beta chains follows, all from one sample in a study of CD8 T cells in Susac syndrome. TCRdb analysed the immunoSEQ multiplex PCR reads with MiXCR anew, one entry per CDR3 protein. This table holds 150,000 to 190,000 distinct CDR3 sequences, approximately 94% found once. Source material: CD8+ T cells from PBMCs. The receptors stem from a human donor with multiple sclerosis. Each CDR3 is given with its conserved first and last residue. The order of the fields is clone size, D gene, V gene, J gene, CDR3 DNA, CDR3 protein. The D gene is left open where the match is weak. Some rows have no size entry. The others give once, few or many, or a class for an expanded clone.

abundance: -
d_gene: TRBD2
v_gene: TRBV7-8
j_gene: TRBJ2-3
CDR3nt: TGTGCCAGCAGCTACCGAGCGGGGGGTCCCACAGATACGCAGTATTTT
CDR3aa: CASSYRAGGPTDTQYF

abundance: -
d_gene: -
v_gene: TRBV20-1
j_gene: TRBJ1-4
CDR3nt: TGCAGTGCTAGAGACATTCTAGCAACTAATGAAAAACTGTTTTTT
CDR3aa: CSARDILATNEKLFF

abundance: -
d_gene: -
v_gene: TRBV20-1
j_gene: TRBJ1-2
CDR3nt: TGCAGTGCTAGAGATCCAATACAGGGCTATGGCTACACCTTC
CDR3aa: CSARDPIQGYGYTF

abundance: -
d_gene: -
v_gene: TRBV9
j_gene: TRBJ1-3
CDR3nt: TGTGCCAGCAGTGTGGGGAGCTCTGGAAACACCATATATTTT
CDR3aa: CASSVGSSGNTIYF

abundance: once
d_gene: -
v_gene: TRBV2
j_gene: TRBJ2-5
CDR3nt: TGTGCCACCCTCCGGCAAGAGACCCAGTACTTC
CDR3aa: CATLRQETQYF

abundance: -
d_gene: -
v_gene: TRBV9
j_gene: TRBJ2-7
CDR3nt: TGTGCCAGCAGTATAGACGGGGGCAGGGTCTACGAGCAGTACTTC
CDR3aa: CASSIDGGRVYEQYF

abundance: -
d_gene: TRBD2
v_gene: TRBV20-1
j_gene: TRBJ2-4
CDR3nt: TGCAGTGCTAGTGGTAGCGGGGGGATCGGGGACATTCAGTACTTC
CDR3aa: CSASGSGGIGDIQYF

abundance: -
d_gene: -
v_gene: TRBV29-1
j_gene: TRBJ2-5
CDR3nt: TGCAGCGTTGACAGGGAGAGACGGTCCCAAGAGACCCAGTACTTC
CDR3aa: CSVDRERRSQETQYF

abundance: -
d_gene: -
v_gene: TRBV12-3/TRBV12-4
j_gene: TRBJ1-2
CDR3nt: TGTGCCAGCAGTTTCACACCTAACTATGGCTACACCTTC
CDR3aa: CASSFTPNYGYTF

abundance: -
d_gene: -
v_gene: TRBV29-1
j_gene: TRBJ1-2
CDR3nt: TGCAGCGTTCAGGACCGGTCCTATGGCTACACCTTC
CDR3aa: CSVQDRSYGYTF